Sequencing of this T cell receptor beta chain was carried out in a study of Graves' ophthalmopathy and Graves' hyperthyroidism (dated by TCRdb to 2016 to 2019). Notes on the research overall: Peripheral blood samples were taken at the time of initial diagnosis, before any treatment was given. In six or seven hyperthyroidism patients, the T-cell repertoires found in thyroid tissue were compared with those found in blood. The independent validation cohort included 18 to 20 hyperthyroidism patients plus 17 patients who later progressed from hyperthyroidism to ophthalmopathy. Following sample collection, hyperthyroidism patients were given methimazole at a starting dose of 30 mg daily, and ophthalmopathy patients were given high-dose intravenous methylprednisolone. To explore V-J signatures that separate ophthalmopathy from hyperthyroidism, a discovery set of 95 to 100 patients was enrolled, consisting of 43 with ophthalmopathy and about 60 with stable hyperthyroidism. The study used signatures of the TCR beta repertoire to tell Graves' ophthalmopathy apart from Graves' hyperthyroidism and to predict which patients would progress to ophthalmopathy. In total, under 150 blood samples were TCR-sequenced: 40 to 45 ophthalmopathy, under 80 hyperthyroidism and some 17 hyperthyroidism-to-ophthalmopathy patients. General findings and caveats noted by the study authors: No statistical method was used to predetermine the sample size, and group allocation was not hidden from the investigators. In validation, the model predicted ophthalmopathy progression with 55% to 71% sensitivity and approximately 75% specificity; approximately 12 predicted patients were CT-confirmed with GO in a median of 6.5 months. In cross-validation, the 13-signature model distinguished ophthalmopathy from stable hyperthyroidism with 85% to 90% sensitivity and around 81% specificity, and in the test set the corresponding values were approximately 79% and 70%. Most of the expanded thyroid clonotypes with a frequency above 0.001 were also detected in blood, and it was suggested that the thyroid immune response may be reflected by blood repertoires.

With regard to this clonotype: No cognate antigen has been identified for it. No base quality information exists; no much larger clone differs at one position.

The ophthalmopathy patients had moderately to severely active disease, with a Clinical Activity Score of 3 or higher, a NOSPECS grade of 4 or higher, and a disease duration of less than 3 months. Anyone with other autoimmune diseases, uncontrolled infections, pregnancy or lactation was excluded from the study. Clinical symptoms, serum thyroxine, TRAb, thyroid ultrasound and orbital computed tomography formed the basis of the diagnosis. Using Ficoll-Paque density gradient centrifugation, PBMCs were isolated from 8.5 to 10 ml of fresh peripheral blood. Total RNA was extracted using Trizol reagent, and RNA quality was checked on an Agilent 2100 Bioanalyzer. The CDR3 runs 14 residues from the cysteine to the phenylalanine. The entry retains the CDR3 DNA only, 42 bases that are in frame from base 1. The germline V gene specifies SGHRS as CDR1 and YFSETQ as CDR2. V is reduced by 1 base and J by 6 bases, leaving a spacing of 8 bases between them.

For repertoire sequencing, the TCR beta CDR3 regions were amplified from RNA transcripts. HTBI primers and the Qiagen OneStep RT-PCR kit were used in a first-round RT-PCR, which was followed by a second-round multiplex PCR, size selection and purification. Libraries were sequenced on an Illumina HiSeq2000 using paired-end 100 bp reads. The source study handled its data this way. SOAPnuke was used for read processing, and reads with adapters, uncalled bases, a mean Phred below 15, or no exact constant-primer or identifier match were discarded. COPE v1.2.5 was used to merge the high-quality paired reads. Each unique nucleotide sequence was treated as a clonotype, and MiTCR v1.1 was used to align the clonotypes to the IMGT TRB V, D and J references. The analysis was limited to V-J combinations with a frequency above 0.0001, which together covered approximately 99% of the repertoires. For each V-J combination, a TCR clonal expansion and chaos score was defined as F50 clonal expansion divided by the chaos observed in the TCRdist matrix. Features were reduced by Welch's t-statistics and random forest to 10 to 15 V-J combinations, which fed a naive Bayes classifier. The Morisita-Horn index was used to measure how similar the thyroid and blood repertoires were. Using fastp trimming at Q25 and MiXCR clonotype assembly, TCRdb reanalyzed the public sequencing data and kept in-frame beta chains. Here each entry gathers all rows of one CDR3 protein and keeps the most common genes and DNA. TCRdb, not the authors, supplied the V and J calls. The sample table shows some 48,000 distinct CDR3 sequences, and under 55% are seen once. In total, the top ten clones hold roughly 21% of the sample.

The source material was peripheral blood. Recombination joined TRBV5-1 with TRBJ1-6, with TRBD1 tentatively as D gene (5 bases match). This clonotype was obtained from an adult man with Graves' ophthalmopathy. The DNA sequence follows: TGCGCCAGCAGCTTGTGGACACTTAATTCACCCCTCCACTTT. Translated, it reads CASSLWTLNSPLHF.